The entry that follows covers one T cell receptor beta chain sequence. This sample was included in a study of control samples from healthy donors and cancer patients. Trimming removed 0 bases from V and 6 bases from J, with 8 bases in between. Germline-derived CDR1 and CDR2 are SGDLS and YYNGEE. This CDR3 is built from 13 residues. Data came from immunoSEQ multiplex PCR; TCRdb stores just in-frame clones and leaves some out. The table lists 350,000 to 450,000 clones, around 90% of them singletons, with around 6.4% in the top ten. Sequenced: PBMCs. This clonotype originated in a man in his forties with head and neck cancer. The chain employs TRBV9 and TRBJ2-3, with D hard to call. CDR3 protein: CASSVAVEDTQYF. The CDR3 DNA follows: TGTGCCAGCAGCGTAGCTGTCGAGGATACGCAGTATTTT.